This TCR beta chain derives from a study of CD8 T cells in ankylosing spondylitis. Germline V gene lookup returns CDR1 MDHEN and CDR2 SYDVKM. This CDR3 is built from 15 residues. Trimming took off 6 bases at V and 5 bases at J, with 19 bases between the two ends. Points on this clonotype: The antigen is unknown.

The study, taken as a whole, reports: Matched ankylosing spondylitis synovial fluid reportedly contained a significantly enriched population of disease-linked clones. In ankylosing spondylitis blood, a motif of seven to nine highly homologous TCR beta variants appeared characteristic.

TCRdb redid the calling of the 5' RACE reads with MiXCR, one entry per CDR3 protein. The sample includes about 460,000 distinct CDR3 sequences, about 5.4% of them seen just once. The sequenced sample was blood, either unsorted or a sorted T cell fraction (not recorded which). The J gene is TRBJ2-5, the V gene TRBV28; D is unclear. The sequence was obtained from a male donor with ankylosing spondylitis. The DNA for the CDR3 is TGTGCCAGCAGCGGGTGGGGTATCCAAATGGAGACCCAGTACTTC. It is translated as CASSGWGIQMETQYF.